These 17 T cell receptor beta chains came from one sample sequenced in a study of Graves' ophthalmopathy and Graves' hyperthyroidism. TCR beta CDR3 regions were amplified from RNA transcripts. First-round RT-PCR with HTBI primers preceded a second-round multiplex PCR. In TCRdb, the multiplex PCR reads were re-called with MiXCR into one record per CDR3 protein. The sample contains approximately 700,000 distinct CDR3 sequences, approximately 40% of which appear only once. The material sequenced was peripheral blood. The receptors derive from an adult man with Graves' ophthalmopathy.

This clonotype was found a few times. The rearrangement links TRBV4-2 to TRBJ1-5, with D uncertain. The CDR3 loop spans 15 amino acids. Germline V lookup: CDR1 LGHNA, CDR2 YNFKEQ. V lost 0 bases and J lost 3, with 9 bases in between. For the CDR3, the DNA is TGTGCCAGCAGCCAAGAAATCGGGGTCAATCAGCCCCAGCATTTT. Amino acids: CASSQEIGVNQPQHF.

There are a few counts of this clonotype. The chain carries TRBV12-3 or TRBV12-4 and TRBJ1-2; a possible D gene is TRBD1 (6 bases). Trimming cost V 3 bases and J 0 bases, with 14 bases left between them. The CDR3 has 16 residues. The CDR3 DNA is TGTGCCAGCAGTTTGGCCGTGAGGGGGGCTAACTATGGCTACACCTTC. Translated: CASSLAVRGANYGYTF.

The rearrangement uses TRBV15 and TRBJ1-5, with D tentatively TRBD1 (6 bases). Germline V gene sequence: CDR1 LNHNV, CDR2 YYDKDF (reference sequence). V shed 4 bases and J shed 7 bases, with 11 bases lying between them. This CDR3 region has 13 residues. CDR3 nucleotide sequence: TGTGCCACCAGCATTAACAGGGACCAGCCCCAGCATTTT. Translation gives CATSINRDQPQHF.

This clonotype has more than one count but fewer than ten. The chain employs TRBV5-4 and TRBJ1-1, with D maybe TRBD1 (6 bases). Germline CDR1 SGHNT, CDR2 YYREEE (reference sequence). The V gene lost 5 bases and the J gene lost 3 bases, with 11 bases spanning the gap. The CDR3 length is 13 residues. The CDR3 sequence is CASSLPGDTEAFF. DNA of the CDR3: TGTGCCAGCAGTCTACCAGGGGACACTGAAGCTTTCTTT.

This chain connects TRBV29-1 to TRBJ2-2; D is perhaps TRBD2 (7 bases). This CDR3 region has 13 residues. Trimming cost V 3 bases and J 8 bases, with 13 bases left between them. The germline CDR1 and CDR2 sequences are SQVTM and ANQGSEA. In DNA form, the CDR3 reads TGCAGCGTTGAGGTGGCGGGGGCAGGGGAGCTGTTTTTT. Amino acids: CSVEVAGAGELFF.

In this sample, this clonotype turned up many times. The rearrangement joins TRBV7-2 to TRBJ2-5; maybe TRBD2 (5 bases). The CDR3 consists of 15 residues. Trimming stripped 4 bases from V and 5 bases from J, with 17 bases between. CDR1 SGHTA and CDR2 FQGNSA come from the germline V gene. As DNA, the CDR3 is TGTGCCAGCAGCTCTGCAAGGGAGCTGGGTGAGACCCAGTACTTC. The encoded protein is CASSSARELGETQYF.

The rearrangement links TRBV4-3 to TRBJ2-5; 8 nucleotides agree with TRBD1. V lost 1 base and J lost 1; bases outside the gene matches: 5. This CDR3 has 16 residues. CDR1 and CDR2 from the germline V gene are LGHNA and YSLEER. CDR3 protein: CASSQVVGTGQETQYF. In nucleotides, the CDR3 is TGCGCCAGCAGCCAAGTAGTTGGGACAGGCCAAGAGACCCAGTACTTC.

A remark on this clonotype: This could be a read error, since a much larger clone is one nucleotide away. The rearrangement uses TRBV7-9 and TRBJ2-5, with a possible D match to TRBD1 (5 bases). V lost 3 bases, J lost 1 base, and 9 bases lay in between. The CDR3 loop spans 14 amino acids. Looked up from germline, CDR1 is SEHNR and CDR2 is FQNEAQ (reference sequence). CDR3 in DNA: TGTGCCAGCAGCTTCGACAGTCGCCAAGAGACCCAGTACTTC. Translation: CASSFDSRQETQYF. Full variable domain (remainder filled in from reference TRBV7-9 and TRBJ2-5): DTGVSQNPRHKITKRGQNVTFRCDPISEHNRLYWYRQTLGQGPEFLTYFQNEAQLEKSRLLSDRFSAERPKGSFSTLEIQRTEQGDSAMYLCASSFDSRQETQYFGPGTRLLVL.

In its sample, this clonotype was seen a few times. The chain has TRBV7-2 and TRBJ2-7; TRBD1 is a possible D gene (6 bases). Per germline, CDR1 SGHTA and CDR2 FQGNSA. Trimming stripped 6 bases from V and 2 bases from J, with 14 bases between. The CDR3 loop spans 14 amino acids. The chain's CDR3 is CASSPNRVTYEQYF. The CDR3 DNA follows: TGTGCCAGCAGTCCGAACAGGGTTACCTACGAGCAGTACTTC.

This clonotype was counted between two and nine times. This chain joins TRBV2 and TRBJ2-3, with TRBD2 identical over 15 bases. The CDR3 contains 16 residues. Germline CDR1 reads SNHLY; CDR2 reads FYNNEI. Trimming took 6 bases from V and 8 from J; bases not matched to a gene: 9. The CDR3 here is CASSVGLAGGSGTQYF. CDR3 bases: TGTGCCAGCAGCGTGGGACTAGCGGGGGGAAGCGGTACGCAGTATTTT.

This chain joins TRBV24-1 and TRBJ1-2, with TRBD1 as a possible D gene (6 bases). The CDR3 spans 14 residues. Trimming removed 10 bases at V and 4 bases at J, with 18 bases between. The V gene's germline CDR1 is KGHDR and CDR2 SFDVKD. The CDR3 nucleotides read TGTGCCACTGGCGGGGGGGCGATCACCTATGGCTACACCTTC. Protein product: CATGGGAITYGYTF.

This clonotype was picked up many times. The chain's CDR3 is CASSMTGTGSSPLHF. The CDR3 bases are TGTGCCAGTAGTATGACCGGGACAGGGTCTTCACCCCTCCACTTT. The chain is built from TRBV19 and TRBJ1-6; 9 bases align to TRBD1. The length of the CDR3 is 15 residues. Germline V gene data show CDR1 as LNHDA and CDR2 as SQIVND (reference sequence). Trimming took 3 bases from V and 9 from J; bases not matched to a gene: 6.

The V gene is TRBV12-3 or TRBV12-4, the J gene TRBJ1-1; D might be TRBD1 (5 bases). This CDR3 has 16 residues. Between the trimmed V and J ends, which lost 6 bases and 0 bases, there was a span of 17 bases. The CDR3 is CASSRRMGGMNTEAFF. The CDR3 DNA reads TGTGCCAGCAGCCGACGGATGGGGGGAATGAACACTGAAGCTTTCTTT.

This sequence joins TRBV15 and TRBJ1-1, with D perhaps TRBD1 (5 bases). Looked up from germline, CDR1 is LNHNV and CDR2 is YYDKDF (reference sequence). This CDR3 region has 15 residues. Between the trimmed V and J ends, which lost 10 bases and 3 bases, there was a span of 21 bases. The CDR3 DNA sequence: TGTGCCAGCTCACCACATTCGGGGGGTTACACTGAAGCTTTCTTT. It yields the protein CASSPHSGGYTEAFF.

This clonotype was recorded many times. The J gene is TRBJ1-2, the V gene TRBV9; D may be TRBD1 (5 bases). Deletions cut 0 bases from V and 8 bases from J, with 8 bases between. The CDR3 runs to 12 residues. Germline assignment: CDR1 SGDLS and CDR2 YYNGEE. The CDR3 nucleotides read TGTGCCAGCAGCGTAGCTGGGGGGGGCTACACCTTC. Translated: CASSVAGGGYTF.

This sequence joins TRBV5-1 and TRBJ2-7; TRBD1 matches 8 bases. With 4 bases clipped from V and 1 base from J, the junction kept 10 bases outside the gene matches. Germline V gene sequence: CDR1 SGHRS, CDR2 YFSETQ. The CDR3 length is 16 residues. The CDR3 is CASSPRTGRGSYEQYF. DNA of the CDR3: TGCGCCAGCAGCCCAAGGACAGGGCGAGGGTCCTACGAGCAGTACTTC.

To note about this clonotype: One end of the junction does not line up with germline, which may come from a read error. V gene TRBV28 combines with J gene TRBJ1-4, with TRBD1 matching over 7 bases. Germline CDR1 and CDR2: MDHEN and SYDVKM. The CDR3 has 17 amino acids. The CDR3 region has the DNA TGTGCCGGCAGTTTCCAAACAGGGGCCAAGGCTAATGAAAAACTGTTTTTT. It specifies CAGSFQTGAKANEKLFF.